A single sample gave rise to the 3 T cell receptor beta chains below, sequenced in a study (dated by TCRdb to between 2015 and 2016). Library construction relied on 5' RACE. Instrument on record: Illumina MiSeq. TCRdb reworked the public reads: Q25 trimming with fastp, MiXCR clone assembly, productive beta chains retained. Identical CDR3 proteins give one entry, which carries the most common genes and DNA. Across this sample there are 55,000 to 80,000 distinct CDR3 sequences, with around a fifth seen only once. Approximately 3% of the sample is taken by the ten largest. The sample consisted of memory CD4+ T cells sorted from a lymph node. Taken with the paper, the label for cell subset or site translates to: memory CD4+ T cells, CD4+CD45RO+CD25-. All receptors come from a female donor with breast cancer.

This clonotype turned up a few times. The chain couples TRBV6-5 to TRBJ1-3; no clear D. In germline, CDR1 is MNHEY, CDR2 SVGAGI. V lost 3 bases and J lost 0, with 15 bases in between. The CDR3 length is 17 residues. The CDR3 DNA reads TGTGCCAGCAGTTATCAGCCTCTGGGGAACTCTGGAAACACCATATATTTT. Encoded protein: CASSYQPLGNSGNTIYF.

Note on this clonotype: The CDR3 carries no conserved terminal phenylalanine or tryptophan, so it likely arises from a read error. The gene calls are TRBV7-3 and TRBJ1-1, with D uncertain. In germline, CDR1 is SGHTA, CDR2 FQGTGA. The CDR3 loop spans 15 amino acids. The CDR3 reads CATSRSATDTVEAFL. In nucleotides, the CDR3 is TGTGCCACCAGCCGAAGCGCGACCGACACAGTTGAAGCTTTCCTT.

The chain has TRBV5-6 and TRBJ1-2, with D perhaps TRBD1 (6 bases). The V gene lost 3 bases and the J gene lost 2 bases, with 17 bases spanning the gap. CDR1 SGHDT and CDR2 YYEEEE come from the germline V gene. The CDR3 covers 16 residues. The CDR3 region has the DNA TGTGCCAGCAGCTCACTAACCCGAAGGGGGAACTATGGCTACACCTTC. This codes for CASSSLTRRGNYGYTF.